This T cell receptor beta chain appears in the sequencing data of a study of blood T cell repertoires in COVID-19. Overall study context: There were acute and convalescent COVID-19 samples, and they came from the United States, Italy and Spain. In each case, the material was cDNA or gDNA derived from T cells, B-cell-depleted T cells, or PBMCs.

The CDR3 totals 16 residues. Germline trimming cut 1 base from V and 3 bases from J; bases unmatched to any gene: 8. Germline V lookup: CDR1 MGHRA, CDR2 YSYEKL. TCRdb's table, derived via immunoSEQ multiplex PCR, lists solely in-frame clones and lacks some. In the table there are 100,000 to 150,000 clones, 60% to 80% of which are singletons. Sequenced: peripheral blood. The chain uses TRBV4-1 and TRBJ2-7; the match to TRBD1 covers 8 bases. The source of this sequence is a human donor in a cohort sampled during active COVID-19. CDR3 sequence: CASSQAPTGVGYEQYF. In DNA, the CDR3 is TGCGCCAGCAGCCAAGCCCCGACAGGGGTGGGCTACGAGCAGTACTTC.